This TCR beta chain was sequenced for a study of blood T cells in healthy people across ages. Primers used in a second PCR of roughly 7 to 11 cycles were a sample-barcoded 5' primer and a J-beta primer mix. The authors tagged each cDNA molecule using a template-switch adaptor with 12 random nucleotides. TCRdb recomputed calls from the 5' RACE reads with MiXCR, one row per CDR3 protein. The table records approximately 780,000 distinct CDR3 sequences, under 30% of them present only once. Each sample yielded at least 6 micrograms of PBMC total RNA. The CDR3 length is 13 residues. The germline V gene has CDR1 SGHTA and CDR2 FQGNSA. Trimming pared 3 bases from V and 7 bases from J, leaving 10 bases between. The data also belong to a second study, concerning T cells of mothers and their children. That study adds: Mothers yielded over 8 million CDR3 reads, children 2.5 million to 3 million each.

Sequencing input: blood. This receptor was obtained from a boy between 10 and 17 years old in good health. The V and J genes are TRBV7-2 and TRBJ1-5; TRBD1 is a possible D gene (6 bases). The CDR3 region is CASSFTGRQPQHF. The CDR3, as DNA: TGTGCCAGCAGCTTTACAGGGAGGCAGCCCCAGCATTTT.